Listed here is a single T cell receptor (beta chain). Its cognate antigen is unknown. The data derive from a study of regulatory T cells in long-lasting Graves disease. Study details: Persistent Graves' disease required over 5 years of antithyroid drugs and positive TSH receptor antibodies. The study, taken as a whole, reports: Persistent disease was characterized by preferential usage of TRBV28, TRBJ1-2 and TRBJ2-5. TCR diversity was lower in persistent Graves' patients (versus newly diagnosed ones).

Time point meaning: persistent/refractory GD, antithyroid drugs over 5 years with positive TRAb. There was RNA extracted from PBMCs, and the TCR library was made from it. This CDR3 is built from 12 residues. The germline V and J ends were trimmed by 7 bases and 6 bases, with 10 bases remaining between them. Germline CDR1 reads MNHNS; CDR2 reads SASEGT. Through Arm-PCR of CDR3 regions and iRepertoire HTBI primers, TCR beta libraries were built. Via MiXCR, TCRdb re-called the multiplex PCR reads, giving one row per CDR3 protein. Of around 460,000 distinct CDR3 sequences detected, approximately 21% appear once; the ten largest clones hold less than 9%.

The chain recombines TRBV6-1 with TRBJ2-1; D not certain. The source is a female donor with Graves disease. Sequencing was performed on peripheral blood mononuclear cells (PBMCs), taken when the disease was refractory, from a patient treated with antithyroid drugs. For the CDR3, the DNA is TGTGCCAGCAACCACCGGAGCAATGAGCAGTTCTTC. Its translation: CASNHRSNEQFF.